This entry lists 18 T cell receptor beta chains sequenced from one sample in a study of T cell responses to AZD1222 COVID-19 vaccine (dated by TCRdb to the early 2020s). This sample's time point label indicates: about 28 days (+/-7) after the second vaccine dose. The library came from the immunoSEQ multiplex PCR assay. TCRdb obtained this table from immuneACCESS and retained in-frame rearrangements with V and J assigned. These tables miss some clones; where compared with another copy, unresolved V genes account for less than half of the shortfall, and the remainder is unexplained. Here the sample has 30,000 to 35,000 clones; 85% to 90% occur a single time. The biggest ten clones account for 14% of the sample. The starting material was peripheral blood, obtained 28 days after the second AZD1222 dose. The source of these receptors is an adult who received the AZD1222 COVID-19 vaccine.

The CDR3 spells CASSPPGVQETQYF. The CDR3 DNA follows: TGTGCCAGCTCACCACCAGGGGTTCAAGAGACCCAGTACTTC. The chain links TRBV18 to TRBJ2-5; the D gene is possibly TRBD1 (5 bases). This CDR3 spans 14 amino acids. V dropped 0 bases and J dropped 2 bases, with 7 bases sitting between them. From germline, CDR1 is KGHSH and CDR2 LQKENI.

The CDR3 region is CASSQPGGQGEEKLFF. In nucleotides, the CDR3 is TGTGCCAGCAGCCAGCCGGGGGGACAGGGGGAAGAAAAACTGTTTTTT. The chain employs TRBV3-1 (or the pseudogene TRBV3-2) and TRBJ1-4, with 11 positions matching TRBD1. The CDR3 consists of 16 residues. Germline CDR1 reads LGHDT; CDR2 reads YNNKEL (reference sequence). V gave up 3 bases and J gave up 8 bases; unmatched junction bases: 8.

The rearrangement uses TRBV6-2 or TRBV6-3 and TRBJ1-1; possibly TRBD1 for D (5 bases). The V gene lost 5 bases and the J gene lost 2 bases, with 15 bases spanning the gap. Germline loops: CDR1 MNHEY, CDR2 SVGEGT. The CDR3 has 15 amino acids. The CDR3 loop is CASSPFPDRNTEAFF. The CDR3 DNA is TGTGCCAGCAGTCCCTTCCCCGACAGAAACACTGAAGCTTTCTTT.

The DNA for the CDR3 is TGTGCCAGCTCGCCCACATCAGATACGCAGTATTTT. Amino acids: CASSPTSDTQYF. V usage is TRBV18 and J usage is TRBJ2-3, with no clear D. This CDR3 is built from 12 residues. Germline assignment: CDR1 KGHSH and CDR2 LQKENI. The germline V and J ends were trimmed by 6 bases and 4 bases, with 8 bases remaining between them.

This clone was detected only a few times. The chain has TRBV4-2 and TRBJ1-1; D call uncertain. Trimming took off 0 bases at V and 13 bases at J, with 15 bases between the two ends. CDR3 size: 13 residues. CDR1 and CDR2 (germline): LGHNA, YNFKEQ. The CDR3 spells CASSQEESSLRFF. Here the CDR3 DNA reads TGTGCCAGCAGCCAAGAAGAGAGTTCCCTTCGTTTCTTT.

This clone has a single count. CDR3 nucleotides: TGTGCCAGCAGCCAAGTGGTCGGGGGGGCGTCTGAGCAGTACTTC. Its protein is CASSQVVGGASEQYF. J is TRBJ2-7 and V is TRBV3-1 (or the pseudogene TRBV3-2); 8 bases agree with TRBD2. CDR1 is LGHDT, CDR2 YNNKEL, per germline (reference sequence). V was pared by 1 base and J by 7 bases, with 9 bases of the junction left unmatched. CDR3 length: 15 amino acids.

This chain links TRBV7-2 with TRBJ2-5, with a tentative D call TRBD2 (5 bases). Per the germline V gene, CDR1 is SGHTA and CDR2 is FQGNSA. The CDR3 contains 14 residues. V was cut by 5 bases and J by 2 bases, with 12 bases left in between. The CDR3 region has the DNA TGTGCCAGCAGCAAAGGACGGGGTCAAGAGACCCAGTACTTC. Amino acid sequence: CASSKGRGQETQYF.

The chain couples TRBV5-8 to TRBJ1-2; D is possibly TRBD1 (6 bases). V was trimmed by 0 bases and J by 7 bases, leaving 19 bases between them. The germline V gene encodes CDR1 SGHTS and CDR2 YDEGEE. This CDR3 spans 16 amino acids. In nucleotides, the CDR3 is TGTGCCAGCAGCTTGGTAAGGGGGGCAGGAGCTACTGGCTACACCTTC. This encodes CASSLVRGAGATGYTF.

The chain uses TRBV7-2 and TRBJ1-2; 7 bases are shared with TRBD1. V gave up 0 bases and J gave up 6 bases; unmatched junction bases: 7. In germline, CDR1 is SGHTA, CDR2 FQGNSA. The CDR3 loop spans 15 amino acids. The CDR3 DNA sequence: TGTGCCAGCAGCTTAGCGCGGCAGGGGGTCCATGGCTACACCTTC. Its translation is CASSLARQGVHGYTF.

The chain links TRBV19 to TRBJ1-5; D remains unclear. The CDR3 extends over 19 amino acids. Germline V gene data show CDR1 as LNHDA and CDR2 as SQIVND (reference sequence). Trimming took off 4 bases at V and 0 bases at J, with 22 bases between the two ends. CDR3: CASSTPAAHGVYSNQPQHF. CDR3 sequence (DNA): TGTGCCAGTAGTACCCCGGCCGCCCACGGGGTCTATAGCAATCAGCCCCAGCATTTT.

The J gene is TRBJ1-2, the V gene TRBV21-1; the table assigns TRBD1, which was not confirmed against the DNA. TRBV21-1 is classified as a pseudogene. The CDR3 length is 16 residues. The CDR3 sequence is CASSKYALQAYYGYTF. The CDR3 coding sequence is TGTGCCAGCAGCAAATACGCCCTACAGGCGTACTATGGCTACACCTTC.

This chain uses TRBV4-3 with TRBJ2-7; D perhaps matches TRBD2 (7 bases). CDR3 length: 13 amino acids. V was cut by 3 bases and J by 7 bases, with 13 bases left in between. CDR1 and CDR2 from the germline V gene are LGHNA and YSLEER. This chain's CDR3 is CASSQVRGGEQYF. DNA for the CDR3: TGCGCCAGCAGCCAGGTTAGGGGGGGAGAGCAGTACTTC.

The V and J genes are TRBV7-2 and TRBJ2-1; no clear D. The germline V gene has CDR1 SGHTA and CDR2 FQGNSA. V lost 5 bases, J lost 6 bases, and 14 bases lay in between. The CDR3 is 14 residues long. CDR3 residues: CASSPRRSRNEQFF. CDR3 in DNA: TGTGCCAGCAGCCCGCGTCGATCTCGCAATGAGCAGTTCTTC. The full variable domain, in which reference TRBV7-2 and TRBJ2-1 provide the parts outside the CDR3, is GAGVSQSPSNKVTEKGKDVELRCDPISGHTALYWYRQSLGQGLEFLIYFQGNSAPDKSGLPSDRFSAERTGGSVSTLTIQRTQQEDSAVYLCASSPRRSRNEQFFGPGTRLTVL.

The chain recombines TRBV7-2 with TRBJ2-7; no firm D call. Trimming took 9 bases from V and 3 from J, leaving 3 bases between them. There are 9 residues in the CDR3. Germline assignment: CDR1 SGHTA and CDR2 FQGNSA. The CDR3 DNA sequence: TGTGCCAGGATCTACGAGCAGTACTTC. Protein: CARIYEQYF.

The chain uses TRBV18 and TRBJ1-2, with D unresolved. Germline V lookup: CDR1 KGHSH, CDR2 LQKENI. The CDR3 is 14 amino acids. Trimming pared 0 bases from V and 1 base from J, leaving 6 bases between. This CDR3 reads CASSPPSFNYGYTF. The DNA of the CDR3 is TGTGCCAGCTCACCACCTAGCTTTAACTATGGCTACACCTTC.

The chain couples TRBV2 to TRBJ2-2, with unresolved D. Germline values: CDR1 SNHLY, CDR2 FYNNEI. The CDR3 covers 13 residues. The germline V and J ends were trimmed by 6 bases and 6 bases, with 11 bases remaining between them. This CDR3 reads CASSAIVAGELFF. Here the CDR3 DNA reads TGTGCCAGCAGCGCAATAGTGGCCGGGGAGCTGTTTTTT.

The genes are TRBV11-2 and TRBJ2-7, with TRBD2 matching 13 bases. CDR3 length equals 15 residues. Per germline, CDR1 SGHAT and CDR2 FQNNGV. The V gene end was trimmed by 5 bases and the J gene end by 2 bases; junction bases not matched to a gene: 3. The DNA for the CDR3 is TGTGCCAGCAGCCTCACTAGCGGGGGGGCCTACGAGCAGTACTTC. This translates into CASSLTSGGAYEQYF.

This rearrangement joins TRBV5-4 to TRBJ2-4; TRBD1 aligns across 7 bases. V shed 4 bases and J 3 bases; nucleotides not matched to a gene: 7. CDR1 and CDR2 (germline): SGHNT, YYREEE (reference sequence). The CDR3 contains 15 residues. The CDR3 protein is CASSGRQGVKNIQYF. The DNA for the CDR3 is TGTGCCAGCAGCGGCAGACAGGGAGTCAAAAACATTCAGTACTTC.